This TCR beta chain was identified in a study of beta chain features in type 1 diabetes. Reverse transcribing all isolated RNA meant expressed TCRB transcripts were sequenced. Sequencing used immunoSEQ multiplex PCR; TCRdb keeps in-frame clones, though not all of them. This table has approximately 170,000 clones, 7.8% appearing once. The germline V gene encodes CDR1 MDHEN and CDR2 SYDVKM. V lost 2 bases to trimming and J lost 4 bases, with 11 bases between them. The CDR3 runs to 15 residues. A word on this clone: Its cognate antigen is unknown.

General study points: Shortening of TCRB CDR3s, moderate but significant, appeared in all four CD4+ subsets of Type 1 diabetes patients.

The authors sorted CD4+ naive, central memory, regulatory and stem cell-like memory cells via CD45RO/CCR7/CD25/CD127/CD95/CD27. The sample comprised central memory CD4+ T cells from blood. The chain uses TRBV28 and TRBJ2-2; weak D call: TRBD1 (6 bases). This sequence originates from a woman aged 40-49 years with type 1 diabetes. CDR3 nucleotides: TGTGCCAGCAGTTTAGCAGGGGCAGGCACCGGGGAGCTGTTTTTT. Its protein product is CASSLAGAGTGELFF.